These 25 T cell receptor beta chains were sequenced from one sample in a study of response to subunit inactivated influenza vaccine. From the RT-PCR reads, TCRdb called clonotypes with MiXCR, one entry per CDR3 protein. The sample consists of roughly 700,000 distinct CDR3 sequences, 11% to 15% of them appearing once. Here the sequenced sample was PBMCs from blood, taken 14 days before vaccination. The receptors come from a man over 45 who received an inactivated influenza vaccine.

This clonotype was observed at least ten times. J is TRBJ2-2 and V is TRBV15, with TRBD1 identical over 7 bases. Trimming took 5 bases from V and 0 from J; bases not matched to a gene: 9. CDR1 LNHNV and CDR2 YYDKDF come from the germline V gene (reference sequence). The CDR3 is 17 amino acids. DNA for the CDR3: TGTGCCACCAGCTGGGAAACCGGGACAGCGAACACCGGGGAGCTGTTTTTT. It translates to CATSWETGTANTGELFF.

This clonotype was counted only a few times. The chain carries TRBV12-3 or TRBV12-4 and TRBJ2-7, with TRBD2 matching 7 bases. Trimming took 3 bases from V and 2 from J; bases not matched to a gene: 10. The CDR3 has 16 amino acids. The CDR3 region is CASSFYSGGPTYEQYF. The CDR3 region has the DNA TGTGCCAGCAGTTTTTATTCGGGAGGACCCACCTACGAGCAGTACTTC.

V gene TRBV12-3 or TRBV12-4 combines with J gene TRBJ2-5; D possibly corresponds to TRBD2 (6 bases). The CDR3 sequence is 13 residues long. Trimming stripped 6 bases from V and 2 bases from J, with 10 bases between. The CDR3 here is CASRRTIQETQYF. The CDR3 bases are TGTGCCAGCAGGAGGACTATTCAAGAGACCCAGTACTTC.

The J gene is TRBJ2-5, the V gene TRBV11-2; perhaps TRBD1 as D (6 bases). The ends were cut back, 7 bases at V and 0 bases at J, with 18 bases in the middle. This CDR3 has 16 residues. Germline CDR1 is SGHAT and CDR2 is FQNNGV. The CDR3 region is CASTSGVTGYQETQYF. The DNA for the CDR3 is TGTGCCAGCACCTCTGGCGTGACAGGATACCAAGAGACCCAGTACTTC.

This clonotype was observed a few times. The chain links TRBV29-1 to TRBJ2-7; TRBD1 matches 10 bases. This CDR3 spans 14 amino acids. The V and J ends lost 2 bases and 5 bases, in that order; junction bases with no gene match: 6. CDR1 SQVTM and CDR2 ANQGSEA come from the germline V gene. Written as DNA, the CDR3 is TGCAGCGTTGAACGACAGGGGGCTTGGGACGAGCAGTACTTC. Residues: CSVERQGAWDEQYF.

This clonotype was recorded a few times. CDR3 region: CASSQSTTGQGEKLFF. The CDR3 DNA sequence: TGTGCCAGCAGCCAATCGACGACGGGCCAGGGTGAAAAACTGTTTTTT. This sequence joins TRBV16 and TRBJ1-4; TRBD1 might be the D (5 bases). Germline V gene lookup returns CDR1 KGHSY and CDR2 FQNENV. This CDR3 has 16 residues. V lost 0 bases to trimming and J lost 7 bases, with 15 bases between them.

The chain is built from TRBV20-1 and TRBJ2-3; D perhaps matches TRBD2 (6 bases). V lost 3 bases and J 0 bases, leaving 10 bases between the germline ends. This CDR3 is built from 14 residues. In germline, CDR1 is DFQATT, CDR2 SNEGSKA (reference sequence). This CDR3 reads CSARRLESTDTQYF. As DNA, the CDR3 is TGCAGTGCTAGGAGACTAGAAAGCACAGATACGCAGTATTTT.

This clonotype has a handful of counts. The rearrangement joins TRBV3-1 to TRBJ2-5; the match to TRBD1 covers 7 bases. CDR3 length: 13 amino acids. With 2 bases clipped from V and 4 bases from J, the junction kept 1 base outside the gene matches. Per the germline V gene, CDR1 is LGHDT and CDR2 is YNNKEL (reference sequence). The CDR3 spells CASSQRGRETQYF. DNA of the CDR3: TGTGCCAGCAGCCAAAGGGGGCGAGAGACCCAGTACTTC.

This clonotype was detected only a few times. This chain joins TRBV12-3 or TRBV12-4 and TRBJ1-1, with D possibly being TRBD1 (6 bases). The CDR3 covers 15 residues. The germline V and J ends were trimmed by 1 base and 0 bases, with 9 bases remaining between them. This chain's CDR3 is CASSLVDRMNTEAFF. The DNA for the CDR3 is TGTGCCAGCAGTTTAGTAGACAGGATGAACACTGAAGCTTTCTTT.

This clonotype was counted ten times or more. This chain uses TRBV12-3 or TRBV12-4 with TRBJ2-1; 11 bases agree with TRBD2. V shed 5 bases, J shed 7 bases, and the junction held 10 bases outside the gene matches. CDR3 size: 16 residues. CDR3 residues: CASSPLLAGAGNEQFF. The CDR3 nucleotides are TGTGCCAGCAGTCCGTTACTAGCGGGAGCGGGGAATGAGCAGTTCTTC.

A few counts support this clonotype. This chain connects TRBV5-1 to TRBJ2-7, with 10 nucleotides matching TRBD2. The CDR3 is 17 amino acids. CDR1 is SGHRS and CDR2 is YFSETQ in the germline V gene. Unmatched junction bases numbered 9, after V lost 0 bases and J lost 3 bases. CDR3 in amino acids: CASSLETSGPWGYEQYF. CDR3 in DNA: TGCGCCAGCAGCTTGGAGACTAGCGGGCCTTGGGGCTACGAGCAGTACTTC. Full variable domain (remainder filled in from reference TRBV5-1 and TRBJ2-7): KAGVTQTPRYLIKTRGQQVTLSCSPISGHRSVSWYQQTPGQGLQFLFEYFSETQRNKGNFPGRFSGRQFSNSRSEMNVSTLELGDSALYLCASSLETSGPWGYEQYFGPGTRLTVT.

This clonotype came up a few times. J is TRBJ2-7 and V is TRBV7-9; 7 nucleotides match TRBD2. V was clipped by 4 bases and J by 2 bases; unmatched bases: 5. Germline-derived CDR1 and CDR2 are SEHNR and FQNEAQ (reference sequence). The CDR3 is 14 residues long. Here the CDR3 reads CASSSAGGAYEQYF. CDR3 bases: TGTGCCAGCAGCTCTGCTGGGGGGGCCTACGAGCAGTACTTC.

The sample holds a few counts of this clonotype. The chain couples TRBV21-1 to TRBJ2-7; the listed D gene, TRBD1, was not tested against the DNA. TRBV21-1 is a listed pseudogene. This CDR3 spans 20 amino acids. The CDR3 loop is CASSKVQGDRRDRGWYEQYF. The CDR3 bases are TGTGCCAGCAGCAAAGTCCAGGGGGATCGACGGGACAGGGGGTGGTACGAGCAGTACTTC.

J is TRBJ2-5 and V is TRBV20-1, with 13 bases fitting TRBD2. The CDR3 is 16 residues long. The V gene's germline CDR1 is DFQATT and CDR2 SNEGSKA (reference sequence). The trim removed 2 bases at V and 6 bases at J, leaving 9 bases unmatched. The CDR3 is CSARKTLAGGRKTQYF. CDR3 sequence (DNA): TGCAGTGCTAGAAAAACACTAGCGGGGGGGCGAAAGACCCAGTACTTC.

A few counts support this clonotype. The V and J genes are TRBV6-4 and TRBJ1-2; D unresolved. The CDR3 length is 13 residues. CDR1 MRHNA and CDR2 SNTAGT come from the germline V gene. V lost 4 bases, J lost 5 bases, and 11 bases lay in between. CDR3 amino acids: CASSADPQYGYTF. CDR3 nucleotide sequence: TGTGCCAGCAGTGCCGACCCGCAATATGGCTACACCTTC.

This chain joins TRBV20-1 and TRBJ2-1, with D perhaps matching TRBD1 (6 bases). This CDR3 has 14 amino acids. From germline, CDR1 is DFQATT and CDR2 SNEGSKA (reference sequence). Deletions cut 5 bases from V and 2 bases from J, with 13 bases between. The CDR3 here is CSALGAWTYNEQFF. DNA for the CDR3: TGCAGTGCTTTGGGGGCCTGGACCTACAATGAGCAGTTCTTC.

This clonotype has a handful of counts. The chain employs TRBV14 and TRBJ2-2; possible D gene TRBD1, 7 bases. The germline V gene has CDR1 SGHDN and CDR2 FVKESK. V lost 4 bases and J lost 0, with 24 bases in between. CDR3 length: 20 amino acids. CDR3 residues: CASSRNLRPRGTANTGELFF. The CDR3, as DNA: TGTGCCAGCAGCCGAAATTTAAGGCCCCGCGGGACAGCGAACACCGGGGAGCTGTTTTTT.

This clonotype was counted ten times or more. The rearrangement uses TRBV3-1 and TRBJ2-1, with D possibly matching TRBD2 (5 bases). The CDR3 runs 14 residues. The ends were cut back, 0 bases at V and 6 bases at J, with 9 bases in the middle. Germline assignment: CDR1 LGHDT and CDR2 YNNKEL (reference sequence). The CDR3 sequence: CASSQDLGVNEQFF. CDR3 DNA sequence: TGTGCCAGCAGCCAAGATCTGGGAGTCAATGAGCAGTTCTTC.

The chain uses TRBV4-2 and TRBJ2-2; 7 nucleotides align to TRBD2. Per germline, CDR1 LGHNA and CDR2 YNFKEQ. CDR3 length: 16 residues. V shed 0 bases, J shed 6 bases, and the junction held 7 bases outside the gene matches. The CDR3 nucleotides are TGTGCCAGCAGCCAAGAAGGCGGCCGGGGGGCCGGGGAGCTGTTTTTT. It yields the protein CASSQEGGRGAGELFF.

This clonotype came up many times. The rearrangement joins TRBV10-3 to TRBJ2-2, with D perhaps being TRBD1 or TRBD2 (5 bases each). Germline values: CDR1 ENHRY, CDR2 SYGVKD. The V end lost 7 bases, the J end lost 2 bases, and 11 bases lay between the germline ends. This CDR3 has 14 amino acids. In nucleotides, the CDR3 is TGTGCCATCACCCCGGGACCCAACACCGGGGAGCTGTTTTTT. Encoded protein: CAITPGPNTGELFF.

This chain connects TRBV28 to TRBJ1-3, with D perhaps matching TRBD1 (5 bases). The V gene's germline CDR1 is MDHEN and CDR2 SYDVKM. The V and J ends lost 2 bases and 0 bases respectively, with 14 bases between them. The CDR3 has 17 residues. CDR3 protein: CASSLGVRGGSGNTIYF. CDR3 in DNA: TGTGCCAGCAGTTTAGGGGTACGGGGCGGCTCTGGAAACACCATATATTTT.

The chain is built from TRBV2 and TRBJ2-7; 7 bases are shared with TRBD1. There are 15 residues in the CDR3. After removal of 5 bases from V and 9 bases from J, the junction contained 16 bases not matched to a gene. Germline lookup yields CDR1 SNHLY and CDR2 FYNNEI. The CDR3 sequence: CASSIDRAAPQGQYF. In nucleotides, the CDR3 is TGTGCCAGCAGTATAGACAGGGCGGCCCCTCAGGGGCAGTACTTC. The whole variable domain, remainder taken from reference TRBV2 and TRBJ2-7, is EPEVTQTPSHQVTQMGQEVILRCVPISNHLYFYWYRQILGQKVEFLVSFYNNEISEKSEIFDDQFSVERPDGSNFTLKIRSTKLEDSAMYFCASSIDRAAPQGQYFGPGTRLTVT.

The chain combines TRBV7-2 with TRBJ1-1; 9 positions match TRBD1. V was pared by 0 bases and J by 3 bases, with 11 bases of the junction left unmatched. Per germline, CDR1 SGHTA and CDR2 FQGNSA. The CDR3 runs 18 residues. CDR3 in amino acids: CASSLAILQGAQDTEAFF. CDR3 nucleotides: TGTGCCAGCAGCTTAGCGATACTACAGGGGGCACAGGACACTGAAGCTTTCTTT. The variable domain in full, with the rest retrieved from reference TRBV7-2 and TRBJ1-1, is GAGVSQSPSNKVTEKGKDVELRCDPISGHTALYWYRQSLGQGLEFLIYFQGNSAPDKSGLPSDRFSAERTGGSVSTLTIQRTQQEDSAVYLCASSLAILQGAQDTEAFFGQGTRLTVV.

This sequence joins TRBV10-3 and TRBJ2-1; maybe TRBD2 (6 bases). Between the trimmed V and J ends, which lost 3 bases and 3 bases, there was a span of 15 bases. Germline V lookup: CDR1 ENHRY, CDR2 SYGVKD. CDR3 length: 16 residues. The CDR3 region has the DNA TGTGCCATCAGTGAACTGCTAGCGAAGAACTACAATGAGCAGTTCTTC. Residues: CAISELLAKNYNEQFF.

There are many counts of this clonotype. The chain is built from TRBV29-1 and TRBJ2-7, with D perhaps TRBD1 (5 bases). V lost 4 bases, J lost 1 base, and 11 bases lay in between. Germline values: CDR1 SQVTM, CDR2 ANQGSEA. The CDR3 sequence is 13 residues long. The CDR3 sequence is CSVVARQSYEQYF. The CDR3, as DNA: TGCAGCGTTGTTGCAAGACAGTCCTACGAGCAGTACTTC.